Listed below are T cell receptor beta chains from one sample, sequenced in a study of T cell responses to AZD1222 COVID-19 vaccine. This table comes from immunoSEQ multiplex PCR, and its TCRdb copy is limited to in-frame clones, with some not included. The sample has roughly 150,000 clones; about 89% are singletons. Sequencing was performed on peripheral blood, taken 28 days after the second AZD1222 dose. The source of these receptors is an adult who received the AZD1222 COVID-19 vaccine. Both conserved end residues are part of each CDR3. A D gene is named only where the DNA matches it firmly. Size is stated for part of the rows, as once, few or many counts, or as a class when the clone is expanded.

>TRBV2|.|TRBJ2-3|.
CAGLRRVQNTQYF
TGTGCCGGTTTGCGCAGGGTTCAAAATACGCAGTATTTT
>TRBV19|.|TRBJ1-3|TRBD1
CASSHRGAGNTIYF
TGTGCCAGTAGCCACAGGGGAGCTGGAAACACCATATATTTT
>TRBV15|.|TRBJ2-5|.
CATSRDLSGETQYF
TGTGCCACCAGCAGAGATCTGAGTGGAGAGACCCAGTACTTC
>TRBV6-1|.|TRBJ1-5|.
CASSEVGVSNQPQHF
TGTGCCAGCAGTGAAGTCGGTGTTAGCAATCAGCCCCAGCATTTT
>TRBV6-2/TRBV6-3|.|TRBJ2-1|.
CASSPWTYSYNEQFF
TGTGCCAGCAGTCCGTGGACTTATTCCTACAATGAGCAGTTCTTC
>TRBV6-1|.|TRBJ2-5|.
CASSESMGAPPSGTQYF
TGTGCCAGCAGTGAAAGTATGGGGGCCCCTCCTTCCGGGACCCAGTACTTC
>TRBV6-5|.|TRBJ2-7|TRBD1
CASRRGQTYEQYF
TGTGCCAGCAGGAGGGGACAGACCTACGAGCAGTACTTC
>TRBV30|.|TRBJ1-5|.
CALQGKPNQPQHF
TGTGCCTTACAGGGAAAACCCAATCAGCCCCAGCATTTT
>TRBV18|.|TRBJ1-6|.
CASSPGVASDSPLHF
TGTGCCAGCTCACCCGGGGTTGCTTCGGATTCACCCCTCCACTTT
>TRBV5-4|.|TRBJ2-1|.
CASSLGGGTGYNEQFF
TGTGCCAGCAGCTTGGGAGGCGGGACCGGGTACAATGAGCAGTTCTTC
>TRBV19|.|TRBJ1-2|TRBD1
CASNPTGGKQYGYTF
TGTGCCAGTAATCCTACAGGGGGAAAGCAGTATGGCTACACCTTC
>TRBV6-2/TRBV6-3|.|TRBJ2-2|TRBD2
CASSYSGPGLADLGELFF
TGTGCCAGCAGTTACTCGGGGCCGGGACTAGCGGATCTCGGGGAGCTGTTTTTT
>TRBV18|.|TRBJ2-1|TRBD1
CASSLQGGADEQFF
TGTGCCAGCTCACTTCAAGGGGGCGCGGATGAGCAGTTCTTC
>TRBV15|.|TRBJ2-2|.
CATSRDPTNTGELFF
TGTGCCACCAGCAGAGATCCCACGAACACCGGGGAGCTGTTTTTT
>TRBV7-3|.|TRBJ2-1|.
CASSLSGSQGYNEQFF
TGTGCCAGCAGCTTATCGGGGTCACAGGGATACAATGAGCAGTTCTTC
>TRBV20-1|.|TRBJ2-1|.
CSASPPLGSLAQFF
TGCAGTGCTAGTCCCCCGTTGGGTTCTTTGGCGCAGTTCTTC
>TRBV3-1/TRBV3-2|once|TRBJ2-1|.
CASSQDVVGVQFF
TGTGCCAGCAGCCAAGATGTGGTAGGTGTGCAGTTCTTC
>TRBV6-2/TRBV6-3|.|TRBJ1-3|TRBD1
CASSPTGDLGNTIYF
TGTGCCAGCAGTCCGACAGGGGATCTTGGAAACACCATATATTTT
>TRBV2|.|TRBJ2-1|.
CASTMGLYLGHPRDNEQFF
TGTGCCAGCACGATGGGACTCTACTTAGGCCATCCCCGCGACAATGAGCAGTTCTTC
>TRBV6-5|.|TRBJ2-5|TRBD1
CASTAGQGALQTQYF
TGTGCCAGCACAGCCGGACAGGGGGCTCTCCAGACCCAGTACTTC
>TRBV30|.|TRBJ1-1|TRBD1
CACTGQLNTEAFF
TGTGCCTGCACGGGACAGTTGAACACTGAAGCTTTCTTT
>TRBV25-1|.|TRBJ2-2|.
CASSDWPSGELFF
TGTGCCAGCAGTGACTGGCCGTCCGGGGAGCTGTTTTTT
>TRBV28|few|TRBJ1-6|.
CASSLEVGNSPLHF
TGTGCCAGCAGTTTGGAGGTGGGTAATTCACCCCTCCACTTT
>TRBV7-2|.|TRBJ2-3|TRBD1
CASSLQGAEDTQYF
TGTGCCAGCAGCCTACAGGGGGCCGAAGATACGCAGTATTTT
>TRBV19|.|TRBJ2-5|.
CASSISASRETQYF
TGTGCCAGTAGTATATCGGCGTCACGGGAGACCCAGTACTTC
>TRBV27|.|TRBJ2-7|.
CASRDTAYEQYF
TGTGCCAGCAGAGATACCGCCTACGAGCAGTACTTC
>TRBV5-1|.|TRBJ2-3|.
CASRGRAGAESTDTQYF
TGCGCCAGCAGGGGCCGGGCTGGGGCGGAGAGCACAGATACGCAGTATTTT
>TRBV6-5|few|TRBJ1-1|TRBD1
CASQQDRGGTEAFF
TGTGCCAGTCAACAGGACAGGGGAGGGACTGAAGCTTTCTTT
>TRBV7-3|.|TRBJ2-3|TRBD2
CASGSGRGDTQYF
TGTGCCAGCGGTAGCGGGAGAGGAGATACGCAGTATTTT
>TRBV7-2|.|TRBJ2-5|.
CASSLQRGSGQTQYF
TGTGCCAGCAGCCTACAGAGGGGTAGTGGGCAGACCCAGTACTTC
>TRBV14|.|TRBJ1-1|.
CASSQETATEAFF
TGTGCCAGCAGCCAAGAGACAGCAACTGAAGCTTTCTTT
>TRBV7-4|.|TRBJ2-7|.
CASRGPLWISYEQYF
TGTGCCAGCAGGGGGCCGTTATGGATCTCCTACGAGCAGTACTTC
>TRBV11-3|.|TRBJ1-1|.
CASSQRGPSGNTEAFF
TGTGCCAGCAGCCAGAGGGGCCCGTCGGGGAACACTGAAGCTTTCTTT
>TRBV6-2/TRBV6-3|once|TRBJ1-2|.
CASRPFTGPNYGYTF
TGTGCCAGCAGACCTTTTACAGGGCCTAACTATGGCTACACCTTC
>TRBV10-2|.|TRBJ1-1|.
CATQGDTEAFF
TGCGCCACTCAGGGCGACACTGAAGCTTTCTTT
>TRBV11-2|.|TRBJ2-5|TRBD1
CASSTRQGSLRTQYF
TGTGCCAGCAGCACCCGACAGGGGTCCCTTAGGACCCAGTACTTC
>TRBV30|.|TRBJ1-1|.
CAWSQTPEAFF
TGTGCCTGGAGCCAGACGCCTGAAGCTTTCTTT
>TRBV12-3/TRBV12-4|.|TRBJ2-5|.
CASSSRPPETQYF
TGTGCCAGCAGTTCCCGCCCCCCAGAGACCCAGTACTTC
>TRBV2|.|TRBJ2-7|.
CASKGEIASYEQYF
TGTGCCAGCAAGGGGGAGATTGCATCCTACGAGCAGTACTTC
>TRBV3-1/TRBV3-2|.|TRBJ1-4|.
CASSQEIQAPLCF
TGTGCCAGCAGCCAAGAGATACAAGCCCCATTGTGTTTT
>TRBV3-1/TRBV3-2|.|TRBJ2-2|TRBD1
CASSPGTGGWNGELFF
TGTGCCAGCAGCCCAGGGACAGGGGGCTGGAACGGGGAGCTGTTTTTT
>TRBV18|few|TRBJ2-7|.
CASSPLGDEQYF
TGTGCCAGCTCACCGCTTGGGGACGAGCAGTACTTC
>TRBV7-2|.|TRBJ1-2|.
CASSQAVGGYTF
TGTGCCAGCAGCCAGGCGGTGGGCGGCTACACCTTC